Following are 5 T cell receptor beta chains from one sample sequenced in a study of T cell repertoires in cytomegalovirus infection. TCRdb fed the reads into MiXCR, producing one record per CDR3 protein. Among nearly 550,000 distinct CDR3 sequences listed, about 17% were seen once. The sequenced sample was CD8+ T cells from PBMCs. All receptors come from a human donor in good health (CMV status not recorded). Some clones in this sample may be carry-over from other donors' samples.

This clonotype has more than one count but fewer than ten. This chain uses TRBV6-5 with TRBJ2-2, with 7 bases that match TRBD2. Germline lookup yields CDR1 MNHEY and CDR2 SVGAGI. V lost 0 bases, J lost 5 bases, and 9 bases stayed unmatched. The CDR3 spans 17 residues. The CDR3 sequence is CASSYSPGGGRTGELFF. CDR3 bases: TGTGCCAGCAGTTACTCCCCCGGTGGCGGGAGAACCGGGGAGCTGTTTTTT.

This clonotype has ten or more counts. The chain has TRBV27 and TRBJ2-5; the D gene is possibly TRBD2 (5 bases). V gave up 3 bases and J gave up 0 bases, with 14 bases separating them. Germline CDR1 reads MNHEY; CDR2 reads SMNVEV (reference sequence). The CDR3 spans 16 residues. The CDR3 nucleotides read TGTGCCAGCAGTTTGATAAAGTCGGGGAACCAAGAGACCCAGTACTTC. Its protein is CASSLIKSGNQETQYF.

This clonotype was counted ten times or more. The gene calls are TRBV25-1 and TRBJ1-5; tentatively, D is TRBD1 (6 bases). The CDR3 loop spans 18 amino acids. V was shortened by 4 bases and J by 1 base, with 20 bases between the two germline ends. The germline CDR1 and CDR2 sequences are MGHDK and SYGVNS. This CDR3 reads CASSGLPGGPLSNQPQHF. The CDR3 nucleotides are TGTGCCAGCAGTGGACTTCCGGGGGGGCCCCTAAGCAATCAGCCCCAGCATTTT.

This clonotype was counted a few times. The J gene is TRBJ1-5, the V gene TRBV13, with a possible D match to TRBD1 (5 bases). Trimming cost V 6 bases and J 4 bases, with 13 bases left between them. CDR1 and CDR2 from the germline V gene are PRHDT and FYEKMQ (reference sequence). The CDR3 covers 14 residues. CDR3: CASSEGRGNQPQHF. The CDR3 DNA sequence: TGTGCCAGCAGTGAGGGGAGAGGAAATCAGCCCCAGCATTTT.

The chain couples TRBV20-1 to TRBJ2-4; 9 nucleotides match TRBD1. V lost 2 bases to trimming and J lost 3 bases; unmatched junction nucleotides: 2. The CDR3 length is 14 residues. The germline V gene has CDR1 DFQATT and CDR2 SNEGSKA (reference sequence). CDR3 nucleotide sequence: TGCAGTGCTAGACAGGGACAGGGCAAAAACATTCAGTACTTC. Its protein product is CSARQGQGKNIQYF.